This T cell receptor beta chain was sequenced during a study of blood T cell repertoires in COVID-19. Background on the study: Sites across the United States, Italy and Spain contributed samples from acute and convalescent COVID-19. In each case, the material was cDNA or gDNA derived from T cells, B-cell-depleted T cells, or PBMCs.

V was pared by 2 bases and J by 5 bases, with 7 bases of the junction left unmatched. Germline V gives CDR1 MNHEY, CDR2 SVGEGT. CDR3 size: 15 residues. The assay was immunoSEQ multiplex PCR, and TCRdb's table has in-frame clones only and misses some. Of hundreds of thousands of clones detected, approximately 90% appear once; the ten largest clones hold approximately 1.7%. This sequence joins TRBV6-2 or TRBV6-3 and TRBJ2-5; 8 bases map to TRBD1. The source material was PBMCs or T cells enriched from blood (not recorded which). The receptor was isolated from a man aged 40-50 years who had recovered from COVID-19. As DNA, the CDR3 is TGTGCCAGCAGTTACACGGGACAGGTGGGGGAGACCCAGTACTTC. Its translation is CASSYTGQVGETQYF.